This entry describes one TCR beta chain. Its antigen is unidentified. Looked up from germline, CDR1 is SQVTM and CDR2 is ANQGSEA. This CDR3 has 12 residues. Trimming took 7 bases from V and 3 from J; bases not matched to a gene: 6. Using immunoSEQ multiplex PCR, the repertoire was profiled, and TCRdb retains in-frame clones only, with some absent. The table includes some 77,000 clones, approximately 90% detected once. This entry belongs to a study of PD-L1 blockade in urothelial cancer. Looking at the study overall: Patients went on atezolizumab in the mid-2010s, receiving 1,200 mg intravenously every 3 weeks. Study-wide points: Better progression-free and overall survival followed lower pretreatment blood clonality.

This chain links TRBV29-1 with TRBJ2-7, with 7 positions matching TRBD1. The specimen comprised PBMCs, sampled around atezolizumab (anti-PD-L1) treatment. The clonotype comes from a woman in her sixties or seventies with urothelial cancer. CDR3 in amino acids: CSAATGDYEQYF. CDR3 bases: TGCAGCGCAGCTACAGGGGACTACGAGCAGTACTTC.